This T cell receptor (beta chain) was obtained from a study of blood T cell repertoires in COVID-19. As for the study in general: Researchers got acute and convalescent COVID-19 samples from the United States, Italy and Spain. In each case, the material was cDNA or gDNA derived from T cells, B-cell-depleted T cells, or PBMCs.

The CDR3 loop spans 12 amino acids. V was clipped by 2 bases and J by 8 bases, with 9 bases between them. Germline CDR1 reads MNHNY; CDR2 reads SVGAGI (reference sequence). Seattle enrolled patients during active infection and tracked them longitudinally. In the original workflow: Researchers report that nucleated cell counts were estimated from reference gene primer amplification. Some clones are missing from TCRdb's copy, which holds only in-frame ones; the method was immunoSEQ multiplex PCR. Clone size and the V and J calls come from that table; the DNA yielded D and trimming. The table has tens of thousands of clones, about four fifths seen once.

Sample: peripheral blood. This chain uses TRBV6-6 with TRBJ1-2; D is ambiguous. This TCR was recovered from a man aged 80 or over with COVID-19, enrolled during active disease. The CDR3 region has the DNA TGTGCCAGCAGTTACAGCGGGAGGGGCTACACCTTC. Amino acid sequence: CASSYSGRGYTF.